The rows below give T cell receptor beta chains drawn from one sample of a study of blood T cell repertoires in COVID-19. TCRdb's table, derived via immunoSEQ multiplex PCR, lists solely in-frame clones and lacks some. The sample consists of around 250,000 clones, 65% to 85% of them appearing once. Sequences were obtained from peripheral blood. These receptors originate from a man in his fifties with active or convalescent COVID-19. CDR3s leave out the opening cysteine and the closing phenylalanine or tryptophan.

j_call	v_call	cdr3_length	cdr3_aa
TRBJ1-1	TRBV30	12	AWTPTVMNTEAF
TRBJ2-7	TRBV15	13	ATSRVLAGGNEQY
TRBJ1-2	TRBV27	11	ASGTANNYGYT
TRBJ2-7	TRBV23-1	12	ASSLGTLSYEQY
TRBJ2-7	TRBV28	12	ASKPAGFSYEQY
TRBJ1-3	TRBV19	11	ASIGTPGNTIY
TRBJ1-2	TRBV12-3/TRBV12-4	11	ASSPRSLYGYT
TRBJ1-4	TRBV11-2	14	ASSSYVDRGIEKLF
TRBJ2-7	TRBV5-1	12	ASSTGGSAGEQY
TRBJ1-6	TRBV27	11	ASKGLGNSPLH
TRBJ1-3	TRBV9	14	ASSVAQGQIGNTIY
TRBJ1-2	TRBV14	11	ASSQEGYYGYT
TRBJ1-4	TRBV28	12	ASSLGGVDEKLF
TRBJ2-4	TRBV27	12	ASSLRDRGDIQY